This passage covers 20 T cell receptor beta chains from one sample sequenced in a study of shared clonotypes between healthy human individuals. Clones were sequenced by immunoSEQ multiplex PCR, and TCRdb holds only the in-frame ones, with some missing. The sample shows roughly 2.5 million clones, approximately 92% of them seen only once. The sequenced sample consisted of naive CD4+ T cells sorted from blood. Subset noted: CD45RA+ positively selected. The receptors were sampled from a man aged 18-30 years in good health.

The count of this clone is one. The V call is TRBV2, the J call TRBJ1-1; D unclear. The germline CDR1 and CDR2 sequences are SNHLY and FYNNEI. Trimming stripped 3 bases from V and 10 bases from J, with 12 bases between. The CDR3 is 12 amino acids. CDR3 nucleotide sequence: TGTGCCAGCAGTGAGGAGGGAGTGGTAGCTTTCTTT. Translated: CASSEEGVVAFF.

The count of this clone is one. This sequence joins TRBV6-5 and TRBJ2-7, with D maybe TRBD1 (5 bases). The CDR3 spans 15 residues. Germline-derived CDR1 and CDR2 are MNHEY and SVGAGI. V was trimmed by 6 bases and J by 4 bases, leaving 19 bases between them. The CDR3 is CASSPYSQGTYEQYF. In nucleotides, the CDR3 is TGTGCCAGCAGCCCATACAGCCAGGGAACTTACGAGCAGTACTTC.

The rearrangement links TRBV19 to TRBJ1-1; 10 nucleotides match TRBD1. The CDR3 has 17 amino acids. The germline V gene encodes CDR1 LNHDA and CDR2 SQIVND (reference sequence). V shed 7 bases and J 1 base; nucleotides not matched to a gene: 12. The CDR3 protein is CASTSLGQGIGNTEAFF. The DNA for the CDR3 is TGTGCCAGTACCTCATTGGGACAGGGGATCGGGAACACTGAAGCTTTCTTT.

The gene calls are TRBV5-4 and TRBJ2-1; 12 nucleotides line up with TRBD2. The V and J ends lost 6 bases and 0 bases, in that order; junction bases with no gene match: 13. CDR3 length: 19 residues. Germline lookup yields CDR1 SGHNT and CDR2 YYREEE (reference sequence). The CDR3 nucleotides are TGTGCCAGCACCCCCGGGACTAGCGGGTCCAAAAGCTCCTACAATGAGCAGTTCTTC. This translates into CASTPGTSGSKSSYNEQFF.

The chain carries TRBV2 and TRBJ1-2; TRBD1 agrees at 7 bases. Germline V gives CDR1 SNHLY, CDR2 FYNNEI. This CDR3 has 14 residues. With V trimmed by 4 bases and J by 7 bases, 9 bases remained unmatched. CDR3 DNA sequence: TGTGCCAGCAGTGTCTTAGAGGGGGCGGGTGGCTACACCTTC. The encoded protein is CASSVLEGAGGYTF.

The chain has TRBV6-1 and TRBJ2-5; D uncertain. Germline assignment: CDR1 MNHNS and CDR2 SASEGT. Trimming took 5 bases from V and 5 from J, leaving 6 bases between them. The CDR3 length is 11 residues. CDR3 nucleotide sequence: TGTGCCAGCAGTTTTGTGGAGACCCAGTACTTC. It encodes CASSFVETQYF.

This chain joins TRBV5-4 and TRBJ2-7; D remains unclear. Germline V gene data show CDR1 as SGHNT and CDR2 as YYREEE (reference sequence). The CDR3 spans 12 residues. Trimming removed 0 bases from V and 4 bases from J, with 5 bases in between. The CDR3 region has the DNA TGTGCCAGCAGCTTGGGGGTTTACGAGCAGTACTTC. Translating gives CASSLGVYEQYF.

Concerning this clone: This specimen includes other DNA sequences encoding the same CDR3. The genes are TRBV7-9 and TRBJ2-1; D might be TRBD1 or TRBD2, each matching 5 bases. The CDR3 contains 15 residues. V dropped 0 bases and J dropped 4 bases, with 10 bases sitting between them. Germline V CDR1 and CDR2: SEHNR, FQNEAQ (reference sequence). The CDR3 reads CASSLAGAFYNEQFF. The CDR3 DNA is TGTGCCAGCAGCTTAGCCGGGGCCTTTTACAATGAGCAGTTCTTC.

This rearrangement joins TRBV29-1 to TRBJ2-1, with 12 positions matching TRBD2. The CDR3 is 15 residues long. Germline V gene data show CDR1 as SQVTM and CDR2 as ANQGSEA. The junction had 1 base not matched to a gene; V was cut back by 1 base and J by 3 bases. The CDR3 loop is CSVEGLAGVYNEQFF. The DNA of the CDR3 is TGCAGCGTTGAAGGACTAGCGGGGGTCTACAATGAGCAGTTCTTC.

V usage is TRBV28 and J usage is TRBJ1-1; perhaps TRBD1 as D (5 bases). V lost 8 bases and J 0 bases, leaving 10 bases between the germline ends. Germline loops: CDR1 MDHEN, CDR2 SYDVKM. The CDR3 is 13 amino acids. CDR3 loop: CASHRRMNTEAFF. CDR3 in DNA: TGTGCCAGCCACAGGCGGATGAACACTGAAGCTTTCTTT.

For this clone: The identical CDR3 is also encoded by other nucleotide sequences in the sample. The chain combines TRBV30 with TRBJ1-2, with unresolved D. The V gene's germline CDR1 is GTSNPN and CDR2 SVGIG (reference sequence). Trimming took 2 bases from V and 8 from J, leaving 9 bases between them. This CDR3 has 11 residues. As DNA, the CDR3 is TGTGCCTGGAGTCCCCCCGGCGGCTACACCTTC. Amino acid sequence: CAWSPPGGYTF.

This rearrangement joins TRBV7-2 to TRBJ1-2, with TRBD1 identical over 10 bases. CDR3 size: 15 residues. Germline V lookup: CDR1 SGHTA, CDR2 FQGNSA. With V trimmed by 4 bases and J by 3 bases, 5 bases remained unmatched. Here the CDR3 DNA reads TGTGCCAGCAGCTCCCCCGGGACAGGGGACTATGGCTACACCTTC. Translated, it gives CASSSPGTGDYGYTF.

V usage is TRBV9 and J usage is TRBJ1-1; D not certain. Trimming left V 0 bases short and J 4 bases short, with 13 bases between. Germline CDR1 is SGDLS and CDR2 is YYNGEE. The CDR3 is 15 residues long. The CDR3 reads CASSVDEAWVTEAFF. DNA for the CDR3: TGTGCCAGCAGCGTAGACGAAGCTTGGGTCACTGAAGCTTTCTTT.

Details on this clone: Distinct nucleotide sequences in the sample also encode this CDR3. The chain links TRBV6-5 to TRBJ2-1, with 7 bases that match TRBD2. V dropped 5 bases and J dropped 0; count of bases not matched to a gene: 1. CDR1 MNHEY and CDR2 SVGAGI come from the germline V gene. The CDR3 sequence is 14 residues long. In DNA, the CDR3 is TGTGCCAGCAGTCGCGGGAGCTCCTACAATGAGCAGTTCTTC. This codes for CASSRGSSYNEQFF.

V gene TRBV5-1 combines with J gene TRBJ2-1, with 7 bases matching TRBD2. The germline V gene encodes CDR1 SGHRS and CDR2 YFSETQ. The V segment lost 4 bases and the J segment 5 bases; nucleotides outside the gene matches: 3. The CDR3 runs to 13 residues. In nucleotides, the CDR3 is TGCGCCAGCAGCAGGAGCGGGGACAATGAGCAGTTCTTC. Translating gives CASSRSGDNEQFF.

The chain's CDR3 is CASSVLGAGGEQYF. CDR3 DNA: TGTGCCAGCAGCGTTCTCGGGGCCGGAGGGGAGCAGTACTTC. V is TRBV5-4 and J is TRBJ2-5; the D gene is possibly TRBD2 (6 bases). CDR1 is SGHNT and CDR2 is YYREEE in the germline V gene (reference sequence). The V and J ends lost 4 bases and 11 bases respectively, with 21 bases between them. The CDR3 runs to 14 residues.

The rearrangement links TRBV5-1 to TRBJ2-1; 7 positions agree with TRBD2. Trimming cost V 0 bases and J 9 bases; bases outside gene matches: 9. The CDR3 has 15 residues. Looked up from germline, CDR1 is SGHRS and CDR2 is YFSETQ. The CDR3 loop is CASSLDVPPGGEQFF. DNA of the CDR3: TGCGCCAGCAGCTTGGACGTGCCCCCGGGGGGTGAGCAGTTCTTC.

The chain recombines TRBV10-3 with TRBJ2-1; D may be TRBD2 (6 bases). The length of the CDR3 is 14 residues. V dropped 4 bases and J dropped 5 bases, with 12 bases sitting between them. Germline V gene data show CDR1 as ENHRY and CDR2 as SYGVKD. CDR3 DNA: TGTGCCATCAGTGGGCTAGCGCAAAACAATGAGCAGTTCTTC. Translation: CAISGLAQNNEQFF.

The gene calls are TRBV5-4 and TRBJ2-1, with 7 nucleotides matching TRBD2. This CDR3 contains 15 residues. Germline CDR1 is SGHNT and CDR2 is YYREEE (reference sequence). V lost 4 bases and J lost 7; bases outside the gene matches: 11. The DNA of the CDR3 is TGTGCCAGCAGCCGCGCCGGGACTAAGATGAATGAGCAGTTCTTC. It translates to CASSRAGTKMNEQFF.

The chain couples TRBV7-2 to TRBJ2-7; tentative D call: TRBD1 (5 bases). CDR1 SGHTA and CDR2 FQGNSA come from the germline V gene. Trimming left V 5 bases short and J 3 bases short, with 17 bases between. The CDR3 consists of 15 residues. CDR3 loop: CASSPGLGVYYEQYF. CDR3 nucleotides: TGTGCCAGCAGCCCGGGTCTAGGGGTTTACTACGAGCAGTACTTC. The whole variable domain, filled in from reference TRBV7-2 and TRBJ2-7, reads GAGVSQSPSNKVTEKGKDVELRCDPISGHTALYWYRQSLGQGLEFLIYFQGNSAPDKSGLPSDRFSAERTGGSVSTLTIQRTQQEDSAVYLCASSPGLGVYYEQYFGPGTRLTVT.